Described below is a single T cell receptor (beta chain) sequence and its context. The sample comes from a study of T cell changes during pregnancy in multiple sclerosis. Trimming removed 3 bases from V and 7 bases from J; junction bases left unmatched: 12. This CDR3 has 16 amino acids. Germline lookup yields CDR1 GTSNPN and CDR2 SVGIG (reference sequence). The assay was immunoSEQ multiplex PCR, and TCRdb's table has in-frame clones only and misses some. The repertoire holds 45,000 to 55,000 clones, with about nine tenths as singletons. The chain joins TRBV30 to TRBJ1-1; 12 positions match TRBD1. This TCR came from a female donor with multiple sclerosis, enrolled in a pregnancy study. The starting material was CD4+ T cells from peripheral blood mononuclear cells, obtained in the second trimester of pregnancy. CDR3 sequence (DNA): TGTGCCTGGAGCACACCAGGGACAGGGGGCGCTGGTGAAGCTTTCTTT. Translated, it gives CAWSTPGTGGAGEAFF.